This T cell receptor (beta chain) was identified in a study of control samples from healthy donors and cancer patients. Germline loops: CDR1 MDHEN, CDR2 SYDVKM. V dropped 5 bases and J dropped 8 bases, with 10 bases sitting between them. The CDR3 runs 11 residues. Clones were sequenced by immunoSEQ multiplex PCR, and TCRdb holds only the in-frame ones, with some missing. The data show more than 95,000 clones, over 90% seen once. The receptor was isolated from a man between 25 and 39 years old in good health. The V gene is TRBV28, the J gene TRBJ2-7, with D tentatively TRBD2 (5 bases). Material for sequencing was blood. The CDR3 region has the DNA TGTGCCAGCAGTGCTCGGAGGAAGCAGTACTTC. Translating gives CASSARRKQYF.